This entry describes one TCR beta chain. Its specificity is not known. The data were taken from a study of T cell repertoires in cytomegalovirus infection. On the study more broadly: Indications of both CMV infection and matching HLA type were provided by public TCR beta signatures.

From the reads, TCRdb called clonotypes with MiXCR, one entry per CDR3 protein. The sample has fewer than 1,000,000 distinct CDR3 sequences; about a third are singletons. The CDR3 consists of 15 residues. Germline CDR1 is MDHEN and CDR2 is SYDVKM. Trimming removed 5 bases at V and 0 bases at J, with 13 bases between. The rearrangement joins TRBV28 to TRBJ1-1, with TRBD1 as a possible D gene (5 bases). The source of this sequence is a human donor in good health (CMV status not recorded). Some clones in this sample may be carry-over from other donors' samples. The sample here was cultured CD8+ T cells from PBMCs, taken from culture after CMV antigen stimulation. The CDR3 is CASSPLGELNTEAFF. In nucleotides, the CDR3 is TGTGCCAGCAGTCCACTGGGGGAATTGAACACTGAAGCTTTCTTT.